The entry that follows covers one T cell receptor (beta chain) sequence. Per the study methods: Amplifying reference gene primers gave estimates of nucleated cell counts. Sequencing used immunoSEQ multiplex PCR; TCRdb keeps in-frame clones, though not all of them. V, J and clone size reflect that table, while D and trimming were determined from the DNA. In the table there are over 90,000 clones, about 90% of which are singletons. The data belong to a study of blood T cell repertoires in COVID-19. At the level of the study: Spain, Italy and the United States supplied samples that represented acute and convalescent COVID-19. Sources were T cells, B-cell-depleted T cells, or PBMCs; the material itself was cDNA or gDNA.

This clonotype was sampled from a human donor in a cohort sampled during active COVID-19. Input material: peripheral blood.

CDR3 in amino acids: CASSENRGAEAFF. The CDR3 DNA sequence: TGTGCCAGCAGTGAAAACAGGGGCGCTGAAGCTTTCTTT. This sequence joins TRBV6-1 and TRBJ1-1; 7 bases line up with TRBD1. CDR1 and CDR2 (germline): MNHNS, SASEGT. V shed 2 bases and J 6 bases; nucleotides not matched to a gene: 3. CDR3 length equals 13 residues.